The 18 T cell receptor beta chains given below trace back to one sample, sequenced in a study of blood T cell repertoires in COVID-19. Measured with immunoSEQ multiplex PCR; TCRdb has only the in-frame clones, and not every one. Of about 110,000 clones listed, roughly 85% are singletons. Sequenced input: peripheral blood. These receptors were taken from a human donor in a cohort sampled during active COVID-19.

The chain combines TRBV12-5 with TRBJ2-1; 8 bases are shared with TRBD1. The CDR3 is 17 residues long. V was clipped by 5 bases and J by 4 bases; unmatched bases: 13. Germline V gives CDR1 LGHNT, CDR2 FRNRAP. In nucleotides, the CDR3 is TGTGCTAGTGGTCCATCATCAGGGGGCACTTGGTACAATGAGCAGTTCTTC. Its protein is CASGPSSGGTWYNEQFF. The entire variable domain, with the rest obtained from reference TRBV12-5 and TRBJ2-1, is as follows: DARVTQTPRHKVTEMGQEVTMRCQPILGHNTVFWYRQTMMQGLELLAYFRNRAPLDDSGMPKDRFSAEMPDATLATLKIQPSEPRDSAVYFCASGPSSGGTWYNEQFFGPGTRLTVL.

V is TRBV7-3 and J is TRBJ2-3; D is unclear. The germline V and J ends were trimmed by 5 bases and 1 base, with 7 bases remaining between them. Germline CDR1 SGHTA, CDR2 FQGTGA. The CDR3 totals 13 residues. In nucleotides, the CDR3 is TGTGCCAGCAGCCGAATAGGCACAGATACGCAGTATTTT. This encodes CASSRIGTDTQYF.

This chain connects TRBV19 to TRBJ2-3, with TRBD2 matching over 7 bases. The CDR3 sequence is 14 residues long. The junction had 9 bases not matched to a gene; V was cut back by 9 bases and J by 3 bases. Germline assignment: CDR1 LNHDA and CDR2 SQIVND (reference sequence). Here the CDR3 DNA reads TGTGCCAGAGAGCTAGCGGATTTTACAGATACGCAGTATTTT. It yields the protein CARELADFTDTQYF. The full variable domain, its missing parts supplied by reference TRBV19 and TRBJ2-3, is DGGITQSPKYLFRKEGQNVTLSCEQNLNHDAMYWYRQDPGQGLRLIYYSQIVNDFQKGDIAEGYSVSREKKESFPLTVTSAQKNPTAFYLCARELADFTDTQYFGPGTRLTVL.

The rearrangement links TRBV29-1 to TRBJ2-3, with TRBD2 identical over 10 bases. Germline V lookup: CDR1 SQVTM, CDR2 ANQGSEA. The CDR3 is made up of 14 amino acids. With V trimmed by 3 bases and J by 4 bases, 4 bases remained unmatched. CDR3 DNA: TGCAGCGTTGAGGCTAGCGGGGGAGCAGATACGCAGTATTTT. Amino acids: CSVEASGGADTQYF.

The chain links TRBV12-5 to TRBJ1-1, with a possible D match to TRBD1 (6 bases). Trimming stripped 3 bases from V and 8 bases from J, with 10 bases between. Germline values: CDR1 LGHNT, CDR2 FRNRAP. The CDR3 contains 12 residues. The CDR3 reads CASGLPDREAFF. The CDR3 DNA is TGTGCTAGTGGTTTACCCGACAGGGAAGCTTTCTTT.

This clone was seen once. The J gene is TRBJ2-5, the V gene TRBV5-1; TRBD2 aligns across 8 bases. CDR1 is SGHRS, CDR2 YFSETQ, per germline. The junction had 9 bases not matched to a gene; V was cut back by 2 bases and J by 0 bases. This CDR3 comprises 17 residues. DNA for the CDR3: TGCGCCAGCAGCTTATCAGGGGCGGGGGGCTACCAAGAGACCCAGTACTTC. It encodes CASSLSGAGGYQETQYF.

The genes are TRBV3-1 (or the pseudogene TRBV3-2) and TRBJ1-2; tentative D call: TRBD1 (5 bases). V lost 6 bases, J lost 8 bases, and 16 bases lay in between. CDR3 length: 13 residues. The germline gives CDR1 LGHDT, CDR2 YNNKEL (reference sequence). The CDR3: CASSPGQGRGYTF. The CDR3, as DNA: TGTGCCAGCAGTCCAGGACAAGGCCGGGGCTACACCTTC.

This clone was found once. The J gene is TRBJ2-1, the V gene TRBV21-1; the D segment call TRBD1 is taken from the table without a DNA check. TRBV21-1 is labeled a pseudogene. The CDR3 is made up of 15 amino acids. The chain's CDR3 is CASSKGGHPYNEQFF. The CDR3 DNA is TGTGCCAGCAGCAAAGGGGGCCATCCCTACAATGAGCAGTTCTTC.

The chain is built from TRBV25-1 and TRBJ1-2; TRBD1 is a possible D gene (5 bases). Per the germline V gene, CDR1 is MGHDK and CDR2 is SYGVNS. Trimming shortened V by 5 bases and J by 5 bases, and 6 bases separated the two germline ends. The CDR3 covers 11 residues. The CDR3 region is CASSRQYGYTF. The CDR3 DNA sequence: TGTGCCAGCAGTCGACAGTATGGCTACACCTTC.

This chain connects TRBV6-6 to TRBJ1-2; D possibly corresponds to TRBD1 (5 bases). CDR3 length: 16 amino acids. Trimming cost V 2 bases and J 4 bases, with 17 bases left between them. CDR1 MNHNY and CDR2 SVGAGI come from the germline V gene (reference sequence). DNA of the CDR3: TGTGCCAGCAGTTACGGGGCAACTGCCAAGGGCTATGGCTACACCTTC. Protein sequence: CASSYGATAKGYGYTF.

The chain combines TRBV5-5 with TRBJ1-5, with 10 bases fitting TRBD1. This CDR3 has 15 amino acids. J was trimmed by 3 bases and V by 3 bases; bases with no gene match: 3. The germline gives CDR1 SGHKS, CDR2 YYEKEE (reference sequence). CDR3 protein: CASSSGTGDNQPQHF. The CDR3 region has the DNA TGTGCCAGCAGCTCTGGGACAGGGGACAATCAGCCCCAGCATTTT. The full variable domain, with the rest looked up from reference TRBV5-5 and TRBJ1-5, is DAGVTQSPTHLIKTRGQQVTLRCSPISGHKSVSWYQQVLGQGPQFIFQYYEKEERGRGNFPDRFSARQFPNYSSELNVNALLLGDSALYLCASSSGTGDNQPQHFGDGTRLSIL.

Only a few counts were recorded for this clone. This chain joins TRBV6-2 or TRBV6-3 and TRBJ1-3; D is unresolved. Germline lookup yields CDR1 MNHEY and CDR2 SVGEGT. The CDR3 is 17 amino acids. V was pared by 5 bases and J by 0 bases, with 17 bases between. The CDR3 sequence: CASSNRLEAPSGNTIYF. The CDR3, as DNA: TGTGCCAGCAGTAACCGGCTTGAGGCCCCCTCTGGAAACACCATATATTTT.

This chain connects TRBV30 to TRBJ2-1; TRBD2 is a possible D gene (5 bases). CDR3 length equals 13 residues. Germline-derived CDR1 and CDR2 are GTSNPN and SVGIG (reference sequence). Trimming left V 4 bases short and J 4 bases short, with 11 bases between. The CDR3 DNA is TGTGCCTGGAAGAGCGGACCATACAATGAGCAGTTCTTC. This codes for CAWKSGPYNEQFF.

The chain combines TRBV29-1 with TRBJ2-1, with D maybe TRBD1 (6 bases). Trimming cost V 5 bases and J 1 base, with 12 bases left between them. The CDR3 totals 14 residues. Looked up from germline, CDR1 is SQVTM and CDR2 is ANQGSEA. CDR3 region: CSVRQAGSYNEQFF. The CDR3 DNA sequence: TGCAGCGTTCGACAGGCCGGATCCTACAATGAGCAGTTCTTC.

This chain joins TRBV7-9 and TRBJ2-7; 11 bases align to TRBD1. Germline V gives CDR1 SEHNR, CDR2 FQNEAQ (reference sequence). J was trimmed by 7 bases and V by 4 bases; bases with no gene match: 9. This CDR3 spans 15 amino acids. Written as DNA, the CDR3 is TGTGCCAGCAGCTCCCGGACAGGGGGCGGAAAAGAGCAGTACTTC. Residues: CASSSRTGGGKEQYF.

The chain has TRBV18 and TRBJ2-7; 12 bases align to TRBD2. From germline, CDR1 is KGHSH and CDR2 LQKENI. J lost 3 bases, V lost 3 bases, and 3 bases had no gene match. The CDR3 runs 15 residues. This CDR3 reads CASSPSSGGGYEQYF. The CDR3 coding sequence is TGTGCCAGCTCACCCTCTAGCGGGGGGGGCTACGAGCAGTACTTC.

The chain employs TRBV28 and TRBJ1-1; no clear D. The CDR3 spans 13 residues. V was trimmed by 5 bases and J by 1 base, leaving 8 bases between them. CDR1 is MDHEN and CDR2 is SYDVKM in the germline V gene. CDR3 sequence: CASSRGKNTEAFF. DNA of the CDR3: TGTGCCAGCAGTCGAGGGAAGAACACTGAAGCTTTCTTT.

This chain links TRBV19 with TRBJ2-1, with D maybe TRBD1 (6 bases). Per germline, CDR1 LNHDA and CDR2 SQIVND (reference sequence). Trimming removed 5 bases from V and 9 bases from J, with 14 bases in between. This CDR3 has 13 residues. The CDR3 nucleotides read TGTGCCAGTAGTCCACTCCCCAGGGGTGAGCAGTTCTTC. Protein product: CASSPLPRGEQFF.